A single sample is the source of the 20 T cell receptor beta chains below, sequenced in a study of OX40 agonist ivuxolimab in advanced cancers. The protocol was immunoSEQ multiplex PCR, while the TCRdb copy is restricted to in-frame clones and leaves out a portion. The sample holds 90,000 to 100,000 clones, about 87% seen once. Here the sequenced sample was CD4+ or CD8+ T cells sorted from blood, taken in a trial of the OX40 agonist ivuxolimab. The receptors shown here come from an adult with an advanced solid tumor such as melanoma, head and neck, liver or kidney cancer.

The chain is built from TRBV5-1 and TRBJ2-5; D possibly corresponds to TRBD2 (6 bases). Trimming removed 0 bases from V and 5 bases from J, with 8 bases in between. CDR1 and CDR2 (germline): SGHRS, YFSETQ. There are 13 residues in the CDR3. CDR3 nucleotides: TGCGCCAGCAGCTTGGCAGGGAGGGAGACCCAGTACTTC. It is translated as CASSLAGRETQYF.

This clone showed up just once. The genes are TRBV2 and TRBJ2-5, with D uncertain. With the DNA end fitting TRBJ2-7 better, the J assignment may be wrong. CDR1 and CDR2 (germline): SNHLY, FYNNEI. The CDR3 sequence is 13 residues long. CDR3 in amino acids: CASSERQDYEQYF. In DNA form, the CDR3 reads TGTGCCAGCAGTGAACGTCAGGACTACGAGCAGTACTTC.

This chain joins TRBV19 and TRBJ2-7; D remains ambiguous. Germline assignment: CDR1 LNHDA and CDR2 SQIVND (reference sequence). CDR3 length equals 12 residues. V was cut by 8 bases and J by 7 bases, with 15 bases left in between. For the CDR3, the DNA is TGTGCCAGTGGCCTCAAGGATCGGGAGCAGTACTTC. Protein sequence: CASGLKDREQYF.

This clone was seen a single time. The rearrangement links TRBV5-1 to TRBJ1-1; unclear D gene. CDR1 SGHRS and CDR2 YFSETQ come from the germline V gene. There are 13 residues in the CDR3. The germline V and J ends were trimmed by 5 bases and 4 bases, with 12 bases remaining between them. CDR3 bases: TGCGCCAGCAGGATGACTGTGGGCACTGAAGCTTTCTTT. Protein product: CASRMTVGTEAFF. The full variable domain, with the rest looked up from reference TRBV5-1 and TRBJ1-1, is KAGVTQTPRYLIKTRGQQVTLSCSPISGHRSVSWYQQTPGQGLQFLFEYFSETQRNKGNFPGRFSGRQFSNSRSEMNVSTLELGDSALYLCASRMTVGTEAFFGQGTRLTVV.

The gene calls are TRBV11-2 and TRBJ2-7; 8 bases map to TRBD2. J lost 3 bases, V lost 2 bases, and 6 bases had no gene match. The germline gives CDR1 SGHAT, CDR2 FQNNGV. This CDR3 has 15 amino acids. In nucleotides, the CDR3 is TGTGCCAGCAGCTTACGCCGGGGGGGTGGCTACGAGCAGTACTTC. Translation gives CASSLRRGGGYEQYF.

This clone was seen only once. The rearrangement joins TRBV6-7 to TRBJ1-2; D not certain. Being an ORF, TRBV6-7 has a function that is uncertain. Trimming took 1 base from V and 8 from J, leaving 5 bases between them. The CDR3 has 11 residues. The CDR3 reads CASSYYQGYTF. In DNA, the CDR3 is TGTGCCAGCAGTTACTACCAGGGCTACACCTTC.

CDR3 coding DNA: TGTGCCAGCAGCTTAGCGGAACTTGATGAGCAGTTCTTC. Translation gives CASSLAELDEQFF. The genes are TRBV7-7 and TRBJ2-1; D not certain. The V and J ends lost 0 bases and 8 bases respectively, with 8 bases between them. Germline lookup yields CDR1 SSHAT and CDR2 FNYEAQ (reference sequence). CDR3 length equals 13 residues.

This clone was seen once. This chain joins TRBV18 and TRBJ1-5, with TRBD1 identical over 8 bases. Germline V lookup: CDR1 KGHSH, CDR2 LQKENI. The CDR3 spans 16 residues. The trim removed 2 bases at V and 5 bases at J, leaving 8 bases unmatched. This CDR3 is CASSPAGTGGYQPQHF. As DNA, the CDR3 is TGTGCCAGCTCACCAGCAGGGACAGGAGGCTATCAGCCCCAGCATTTT.

The gene calls are TRBV6-5 and TRBJ2-2, with a possible D match to TRBD1 (6 bases). V lost 4 bases and J 4 bases, leaving 10 bases between the germline ends. Germline CDR1 and CDR2: MNHEY and SVGAGI. This CDR3 is 14 amino acids long. CDR3 bases: TGTGCCAGCAGTTGGGGGCGACTCACCGGGGAGCTGTTTTTT. Its protein is CASSWGRLTGELFF.

The chain carries TRBV19 and TRBJ1-5; 9 nucleotides match TRBD1. The CDR3 loop spans 13 amino acids. J lost 5 bases, V lost 6 bases, and 2 bases had no gene match. Germline assignment: CDR1 LNHDA and CDR2 SQIVND (reference sequence). This chain's CDR3 is CASSTGGDQPQHF. The CDR3 nucleotides read TGTGCCAGTAGCACAGGGGGCGATCAGCCCCAGCATTTT.

In the case of this clone: In the same sample, other DNA sequences code for this CDR3. The chain couples TRBV28 to TRBJ1-5; D is unresolved. Germline V gives CDR1 MDHEN, CDR2 SYDVKM. V was shortened by 2 bases and J by 4 bases, with 6 bases between the two germline ends. CDR3 length equals 13 residues. CDR3 DNA sequence: TGTGCCAGCAGTTTAAGTCTAAATCAGCCCCAGCATTTT. Translating gives CASSLSLNQPQHF.

This clone has a single count. This chain uses TRBV9 with TRBJ1-6; D is unclear. This CDR3 has 14 residues. The V gene's germline CDR1 is SGDLS and CDR2 YYNGEE. Trimming stripped 3 bases from V and 8 bases from J, with 12 bases between. The CDR3 sequence: CASSGAKRDSPLHF. CDR3 in DNA: TGTGCCAGCAGCGGGGCCAAACGGGATTCACCCCTCCACTTT.

The V call is TRBV6-1, the J call TRBJ1-1; D unresolved. Trimming removed 6 bases at V and 1 base at J, with 3 bases between. CDR1 and CDR2 from the germline V gene are MNHNS and SASEGT. The CDR3 is made up of 11 amino acids. The CDR3 nucleotides are TGTGCCAGCAGGGGGAACACTGAAGCTTTCTTT. It is translated as CASRGNTEAFF.

The J gene is TRBJ1-6, the V gene TRBV5-5, with D tentatively TRBD1 (5 bases). The CDR3 covers 16 residues. V was shortened by 2 bases and J by 0 bases, with 9 bases between the two germline ends. Germline CDR1 and CDR2: SGHKS and YYEKEE (reference sequence). The CDR3 is CASSFFQGSYNSPLHF. The CDR3 DNA follows: TGTGCCAGCAGCTTTTTTCAGGGCTCCTATAATTCACCCCTCCACTTT.

The CDR3 sequence is CASSTQTGGETQYF. CDR3 DNA: TGTGCCAGCAGCACACAGACAGGGGGAGAGACCCAGTACTTC. The chain links TRBV5-6 to TRBJ2-5; TRBD1 matches 9 bases. V dropped 4 bases and J dropped 4; count of bases not matched to a gene: 5. Germline values: CDR1 SGHDT, CDR2 YYEEEE. This CDR3 has 14 residues.

The CDR3 is CASSVVPLGTEAFF. The CDR3 DNA sequence: TGTGCCAGCAGCGTAGTGCCGTTAGGCACTGAAGCTTTCTTT. The chain links TRBV9 to TRBJ1-1; D gene unclear. Trimming removed 0 bases at V and 4 bases at J, with 10 bases between. This CDR3 region has 14 residues. Looked up from germline, CDR1 is SGDLS and CDR2 is YYNGEE.

V is TRBV28 and J is TRBJ2-6; possibly TRBD1 or TRBD2 for D (5 bases each). The CDR3 length is 14 residues. Germline V gives CDR1 MDHEN, CDR2 SYDVKM. Trimming took off 7 bases at V and 2 bases at J, with 9 bases between the two ends. CDR3 DNA sequence: TGTGCCAGCACATTGGGGGCTGGGGCCAACGTCCTGACTTTC. Translating gives CASTLGAGANVLTF.

The chain is built from TRBV5-6 and TRBJ2-7, with D maybe TRBD1 (6 bases). CDR3 length: 14 amino acids. Germline assignment: CDR1 SGHDT and CDR2 YYEEEE. The V gene lost 2 bases and the J gene lost 2 bases, with 11 bases spanning the gap. CDR3 residues: CASSFTGHPYEQYF. CDR3 in DNA: TGTGCCAGCAGCTTTACGGGACACCCCTACGAGCAGTACTTC.

This chain links TRBV4-3 with TRBJ2-5; TRBD2 matches 9 bases. CDR1 is LGHNA, CDR2 YSLEER, per germline. V trimming: 5 bases; J trimming: 2 bases; junction bases outside the gene matches: 27. This CDR3 is built from 22 residues. The CDR3 DNA reads as TGCGCCAGCAGCAAACACCCACCCTCGAGGAGTCTTAGCGGGGGTTTACAAGAGACCCAGTACTTC. Translating gives CASSKHPPSRSLSGGLQETQYF.

In nucleotides, the CDR3 is TGCGCCAGCAGTGAAGCGGAGAGTGCAGATACGCAGTATTTT. This encodes CASSEAESADTQYF. The chain is built from TRBV10-1 and TRBJ2-3; D possibly corresponds to TRBD2 (5 bases). This CDR3 has 14 residues. CDR1 is WNHNN, CDR2 SYGVQD, per germline (reference sequence). Trimming took 3 bases from V and 4 from J, leaving 11 bases between them.